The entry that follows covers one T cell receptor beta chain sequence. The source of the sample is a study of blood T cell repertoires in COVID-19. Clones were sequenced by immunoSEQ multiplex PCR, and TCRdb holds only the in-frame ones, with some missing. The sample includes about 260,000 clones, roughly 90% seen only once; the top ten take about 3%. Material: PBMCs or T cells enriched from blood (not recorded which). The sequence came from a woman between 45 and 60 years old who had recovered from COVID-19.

This CDR3 is CASFRTSGSGRSSYNEQFF. CDR3 in DNA: TGTGCCAGCTTTAGGACTTCGGGTAGCGGGAGATCGTCCTACAATGAGCAGTTCTTC. The V gene is TRBV27, the J gene TRBJ2-1; TRBD2 matches at 9 bases. This CDR3 contains 19 residues. The germline V gene encodes CDR1 MNHEY and CDR2 SMNVEV (reference sequence). Losses at the gene ends were 8 bases for V and 1 base for J; bases not matched to a gene: 18.